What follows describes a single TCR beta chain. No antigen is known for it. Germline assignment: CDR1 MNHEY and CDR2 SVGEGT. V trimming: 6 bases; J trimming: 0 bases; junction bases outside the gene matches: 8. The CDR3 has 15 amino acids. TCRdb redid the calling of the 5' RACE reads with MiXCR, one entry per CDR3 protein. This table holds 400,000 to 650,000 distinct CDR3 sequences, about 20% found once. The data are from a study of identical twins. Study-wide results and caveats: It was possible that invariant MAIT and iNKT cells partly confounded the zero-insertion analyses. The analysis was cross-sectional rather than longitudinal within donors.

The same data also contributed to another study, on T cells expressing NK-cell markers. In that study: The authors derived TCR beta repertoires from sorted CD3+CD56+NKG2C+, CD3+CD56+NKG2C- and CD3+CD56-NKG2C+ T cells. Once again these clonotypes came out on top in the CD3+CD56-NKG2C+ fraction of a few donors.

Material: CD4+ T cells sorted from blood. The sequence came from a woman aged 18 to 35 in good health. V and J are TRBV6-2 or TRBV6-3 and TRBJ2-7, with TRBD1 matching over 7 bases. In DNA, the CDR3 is TGTGCCAGCAGCCGACCGACAGGGAGCTCCTACGAGCAGTACTTC. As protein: CASSRPTGSSYEQYF.